Shown below are 19 T cell receptor beta chains from a single sample sequenced in a study of molecular identifiers for immune sequencing clone quantification. Each CDR3 protein is one row after TCRdb ran MiXCR on the PCR reads. The sample has hundreds of thousands of distinct CDR3 sequences, about 20% seen once; the top ten hold 0.85%. The sequencing sample was made of naive CD8+ T cells from blood, with Jurkat cell RNA spiked in. Documented subset: FACS-sorted CD8+CD4-CCR7+CD45RA+ naive T cells. Every receptor here comes from a human donor in good health. Some libraries in this study had Jurkat cell RNA spiked in.

The table lists this clonotype with a few counts. The chain has TRBV3-1 and TRBJ2-1; 13 nucleotides match TRBD2. V trimming: 0 bases; J trimming: 2 bases; junction bases outside the gene matches: 7. Germline CDR1 reads LGHDT; CDR2 reads YNNKEL (reference sequence). The CDR3 extends over 19 amino acids. The CDR3 nucleotides are TGTGCCAGCAGCCAAGATGTAACTAGCGGGGGGGCGCCCTACAATGAGCAGTTCTTC. Translating it yields CASSQDVTSGGAPYNEQFF.

The V call is TRBV30, the J call TRBJ1-2; no reliable D call. Germline-derived CDR1 and CDR2 are GTSNPN and SVGIG (reference sequence). Trimming left V 8 bases short and J 6 bases short, with 22 bases between. The CDR3 length is 14 residues. The CDR3 reads CAATDDGPWDGYTF. The CDR3 DNA reads TGTGCCGCAACCGACGACGGTCCCTGGGATGGCTACACCTTC.

This clonotype showed up many times. The chain recombines TRBV5-6 with TRBJ1-3; D unresolved. CDR1 and CDR2 (germline): SGHDT, YYEEEE. V lost 0 bases to trimming and J lost 0 bases, with 4 bases between them. The CDR3 covers 14 residues. The CDR3 DNA reads TGTGCCAGCAGCTTGGGCAACTCTGGAAACACCATATATTTT. This translates into CASSLGNSGNTIYF.

The chain joins TRBV28 to TRBJ1-2, with D tentatively TRBD1 (5 bases). The CDR3 covers 13 residues. Germline CDR1 is MDHEN and CDR2 is SYDVKM. With 5 bases removed from V and 2 bases from J, the gap between germline ends came to 9 bases. The DNA for the CDR3 is TGTGCCAGCAGTCTAAAGGGGAACTATGGCTACACCTTC. Its translation is CASSLKGNYGYTF.

This chain links TRBV5-4 with TRBJ1-4, with D unclear. The V end lost 7 bases, the J end lost 8 bases, and 15 bases lay between the germline ends. The V gene's germline CDR1 is SGHNT and CDR2 YYREEE (reference sequence). The CDR3 has 13 amino acids. CDR3 nucleotide sequence: TGTGCCAGCTGGGATGGGGTTGAAGAAAAACTGTTTTTT. Translating gives CASWDGVEEKLFF.

This clonotype was picked up many times. The chain joins TRBV20-1 to TRBJ2-7, with 9 positions matching TRBD1. Looked up from germline, CDR1 is DFQATT and CDR2 is SNEGSKA (reference sequence). V lost 6 bases and J lost 2; bases outside the gene matches: 5. This CDR3 contains 13 residues. DNA for the CDR3: TGCAGTGCATCGGGACAGGGTGCCTACGAGCAGTACTTC. Protein sequence: CSASGQGAYEQYF.

This clonotype came up many times. The chain links TRBV7-9 to TRBJ2-3; D may be TRBD1 (5 bases). Germline V gene data show CDR1 as SEHNR and CDR2 as FQNEAQ (reference sequence). V lost 1 base and J 6 bases, leaving 14 bases between the germline ends. The CDR3 loop spans 15 amino acids. The CDR3 sequence: CASSLGTSAWDTQYF. The CDR3 DNA is TGTGCCAGCAGCTTAGGGACAAGCGCCTGGGATACGCAGTATTTT.

This clonotype was observed many times. The V and J genes are TRBV12-3 or TRBV12-4 and TRBJ2-2; 7 positions agree with TRBD1. V dropped 6 bases and J dropped 4; count of bases not matched to a gene: 11. This CDR3 spans 16 amino acids. The CDR3 spells CASRETGLGGTGELFF. The DNA of the CDR3 is TGTGCCAGCAGGGAGACAGGGTTAGGTGGCACCGGGGAGCTGTTTTTT.

On this clonotype itself: Given the absence of the conserved phenylalanine or tryptophan at the CDR3 end, a read error is likely. The CDR3 loop reads CASSWGAGSYNEQFS. DNA of the CDR3: TGTGCCAGCAGCTGGGGCGCTGGCTCCTACAATGAGCAGTTCTCC. The chain is built from TRBV14 and TRBJ2-1; D is perhaps TRBD1 (5 bases). There are 15 residues in the CDR3. CDR1 and CDR2 (germline): SGHDN, FVKESK. V lost 5 bases, J lost 0 bases, and 11 bases lay in between.

This clonotype was observed at least ten times. The genes are TRBV6-2 or TRBV6-3 and TRBJ2-3; no clear D gene. V lost 1 base and J 2 bases, leaving 1 base between the germline ends. CDR3 size: 12 residues. CDR1 and CDR2 (germline): MNHEY, SVGEGT. The CDR3 here is CASSYYTDTQYF. For the CDR3, the DNA is TGTGCCAGCAGTTACTACACAGATACGCAGTATTTT.

As to this clonotype: With a much larger clone just one base away, this may be a read error. The V and J genes are TRBV5-3 and TRBJ1-1; D is uncertain. TRBV5-3 carries the ORF label, with uncertain function. The CDR3 is 12 residues long. CDR3 protein: CASSGIHTEASF. CDR3 DNA: TGTGCCAGCAGCGGCATCCACACTGAAGCTTCCTTT.

As concerns this clonotype: The final CDR3 position lacks the conserved phenylalanine or tryptophan, pointing to a likely read error. V usage is TRBV29-1 and J usage is TRBJ2-3; 13 bases are shared with TRBD2. The CDR3 is 18 residues long. The germline CDR1 and CDR2 sequences are SQVTM and ANQGSEA. CDR3 region: CGVEEAGTSGEYTDTQYL. CDR3 DNA: TGCGGCGTTGAAGAGGCTGGGACTAGCGGGGAATACACAGATACGCAGTATCTT.

Ten or more counts support this clonotype. The rearrangement links TRBV29-1 to TRBJ2-3; possibly TRBD1 or TRBD2 for D (5 bases each). V lost 0 bases and J 1 base, leaving 8 bases between the germline ends. The length of the CDR3 is 14 residues. In germline, CDR1 is SQVTM, CDR2 ANQGSEA. CDR3 amino acids: CSVEEWDGTDTQYF. CDR3 in DNA: TGCAGCGTTGAAGAGTGGGACGGCACAGATACGCAGTATTTT.

This clonotype was seen ten or more times. V gene TRBV10-3 combines with J gene TRBJ1-1; D gene unclear. The germline CDR1 and CDR2 sequences are ENHRY and SYGVKD. V lost 3 bases to trimming and J lost 2 bases, with 10 bases between them. The CDR3 has 14 amino acids. The CDR3: CAISDPRANTEAFF. CDR3 coding DNA: TGTGCCATCAGTGACCCCCGGGCCAACACTGAAGCTTTCTTT.

Comments on this clonotype: A much larger clone sits a single nucleotide away, making a read error possible. This chain uses TRBV12-3 or TRBV12-4 with TRBJ2-5; 14 bases are a match to TRBD2. The CDR3 has 17 amino acids. In DNA form, the CDR3 reads TGTGCCAGCAGCGGACTAGCGGGAGGACCGAATTCAGAGACCCGGTACTTC. Encoded protein: CASSGLAGGPNSETRYF.

This clonotype was observed many times. The rearrangement joins TRBV2 to TRBJ1-3; tentatively, D is TRBD1 (6 bases). This CDR3 is built from 17 residues. Germline lookup yields CDR1 SNHLY and CDR2 FYNNEI. Trimming removed 7 bases from V and 0 bases from J, with 19 bases in between. CDR3 amino acids: CASIQGLNLRSGNTIYF. CDR3 DNA sequence: TGTGCCAGCATCCAGGGGTTGAATTTACGCTCTGGAAACACCATATATTTT.

This clonotype has a count of ten or more. V is TRBV20-1 and J is TRBJ1-4; 8 bases are a match to TRBD1. V lost 3 bases to trimming and J lost 8 bases; unmatched junction nucleotides: 14. Germline loops: CDR1 DFQATT, CDR2 SNEGSKA (reference sequence). This CDR3 has 16 amino acids. The CDR3 protein is CSASVIQGAGREKLFF. The CDR3 DNA follows: TGCAGTGCTAGTGTGATTCAGGGGGCTGGGAGAGAAAAACTGTTTTTT.

Details on this clonotype: A single base separates this from a much larger clone, so it may be a read error. V and J are TRBV20-1 and TRBJ1-1; no reliable D call. Germline values: CDR1 DFQATT, CDR2 SNEGSKA (reference sequence). This CDR3 contains 12 residues. Trimming shortened V by 6 bases and J by 3 bases, and 11 bases separated the two germline ends. The CDR3 region is CSARWEDTEAFF. The CDR3 nucleotides are TGCAGTGCGAGGTGGGAGGACACTGAAGCTTTCTTT.

This clonotype was counted ten times or more. The chain employs TRBV27 and TRBJ2-5, with 8 bases identical to TRBD1. Germline trimming cut 2 bases from V and 5 bases from J; bases unmatched to any gene: 4. Germline assignment: CDR1 MNHEY and CDR2 SMNVEV (reference sequence). The CDR3 sequence is 14 residues long. The CDR3 protein is CASSLATGAETQYF. The CDR3 coding sequence is TGTGCCAGCAGTTTAGCGACAGGGGCCGAGACCCAGTACTTC.